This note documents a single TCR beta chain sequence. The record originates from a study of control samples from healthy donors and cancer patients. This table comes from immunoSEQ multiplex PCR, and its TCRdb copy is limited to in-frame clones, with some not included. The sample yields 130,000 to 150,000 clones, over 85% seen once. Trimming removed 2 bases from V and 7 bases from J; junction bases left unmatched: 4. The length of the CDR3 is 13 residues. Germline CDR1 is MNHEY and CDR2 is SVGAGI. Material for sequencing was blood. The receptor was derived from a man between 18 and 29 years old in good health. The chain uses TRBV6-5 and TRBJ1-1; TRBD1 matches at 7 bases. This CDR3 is CASSYGDSREAFF. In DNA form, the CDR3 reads TGTGCCAGCAGTTACGGGGACAGCCGTGAAGCTTTCTTT.